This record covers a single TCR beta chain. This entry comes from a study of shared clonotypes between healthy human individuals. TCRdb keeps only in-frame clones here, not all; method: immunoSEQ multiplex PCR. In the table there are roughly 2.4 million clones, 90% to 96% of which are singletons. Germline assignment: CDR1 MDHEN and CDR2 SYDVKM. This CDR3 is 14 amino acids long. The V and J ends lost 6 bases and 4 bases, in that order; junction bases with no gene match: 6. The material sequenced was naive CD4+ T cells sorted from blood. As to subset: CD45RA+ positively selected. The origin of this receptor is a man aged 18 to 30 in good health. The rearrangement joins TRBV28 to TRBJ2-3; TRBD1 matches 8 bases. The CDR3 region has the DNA TGTGCCAGCAGCCAAGACAGGGGTCCAGATACGCAGTATTTT. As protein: CASSQDRGPDTQYF. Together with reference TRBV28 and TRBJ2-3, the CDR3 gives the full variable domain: DVKVTQSSRYLVKRTGEKVFLECVQDMDHENMFWYRQDPGLGLRLIYFSYDVKMKEKGDIPEGYSVSREKKERFSLILESASTNQTSMYLCASSQDRGPDTQYFGPGTRLTVL.